The sequence of this TCR beta chain was determined in a study of blood T cell repertoires in COVID-19. Original processing notes: Using reference gene primer amplification, nucleated cell counts were estimated. The data were produced by immunoSEQ multiplex PCR, yet TCRdb's version contains in-frame clones alone and is incomplete. V and J calls plus clone size are reproduced from that table; the DNA served to infer D and trimming. The table lists 110,000 to 150,000 clones, roughly 75% of them singletons. Cohort 3 donors counted as recovered after two negative PCRs, clearance, or resolved symptoms. This clonotype originated in a woman between 50 and 59 years old who had recovered from COVID-19. Material for sequencing was PBMCs or T cells enriched from blood (not recorded which).

The CDR3 sequence: CASRGDTGELFF. CDR3 DNA: TGTGCCAGCAGAGGAGACACCGGGGAGCTGTTTTTT. The chain uses TRBV7-9 and TRBJ2-2; D is unclear. V lost 6 bases, J lost 3 bases, and 5 bases lay in between. Germline V lookup: CDR1 SEHNR, CDR2 FQNEAQ (reference sequence). The CDR3 length is 12 residues.